This T cell receptor (beta chain) was observed in a study of T cell repertoires in cytomegalovirus infection. Study overall: Recently identified HLA-C-restricted CMV epitopes were among the peptides used. It was the public TCR beta signatures that indicated both CMV infection and matching HLA type. Study-wide results and caveats: Cumulative frequency of public TCR beta families picked out carriers of CMV plus the relevant HLA. Clonotype analysis showed dominance of the ex vivo response by HLA-C-restricted CMV-specific TCR beta clonotypes.

MiXCR, run by TCRdb on the reads, gives a single entry per CDR3 protein. The sample has approximately 390,000 distinct CDR3 sequences, about 32% seen once; the top ten hold approximately 13%. CDR1 LNHDA and CDR2 SQIVND come from the germline V gene (reference sequence). The V end lost 10 bases, the J end lost 4 bases, and 19 bases lay between the germline ends. This CDR3 has 14 residues. Regarding this clonotype: The target antigen is unknown.

This TCR came from a human donor in good health (CMV status not recorded). Some clones in this sample may be carry-over from other donors' samples. The material sequenced was cultured PBMCs, taken from culture after CMV antigen stimulation. The chain has TRBV19 and TRBJ2-5; possible D gene TRBD2, 7 bases. The CDR3 coding sequence is TGTGCCACCCGGGGGGTGGGCAGGGGAGAGACCCAGTACTTC. It encodes CATRGVGRGETQYF.